These T cell receptor beta chains were read from a single sample in a study of radiation and T cells in renal cell carcinoma. Method: immunoSEQ multiplex PCR; TCRdb's copy keeps in-frame clones and lacks some. Among approximately 20,000 clones listed, less than 70% were seen once. This specimen was tumor tissue, taken from a patient whose treatment included radiotherapy and nephrectomy. The receptors come from a woman between 65 and 79 years old with renal cell carcinoma. Each CDR3 is given with its conserved first and last residue. Fields, in order: D gene, V gene, CDR3 protein. The D gene is left open where the match is weak.

-,TRBV4-1,CASSHIRQDKETQYF
-,TRBV4-2,CASSPPLQGRVKNIQYF
-,TRBV7-2,CASRGRSSYNEQFF
-,TRBV6-7,CASRGPTYPHGYTF
TRBD1,TRBV6-6,CASTPRTGESTEAFF
-,TRBV7-9,CASSPPPLIYGYTF
-,TRBV7-9,CASSQGPYGYTF
-,TRBV9,CASSPAGRRQETQYF
TRBD1,TRBV28,CASRGQGGREQFF
TRBD1,TRBV30,CAWSLETGPGYGYTF
TRBD1,TRBV19,CASTTGTGLFGEQFF
-,TRBV4-2,CASSLAPTRGYTF
-,TRBV11-3,CASSLAGVEDGNQPQHF
-,TRBV28,CASRRGADTQYF
-,TRBV13,CASSFRSLWSNEQFF
-,TRBV4-2,CASSQAQTGGADTQYF
TRBD2,TRBV11-1,CASSSRGDPLYEQYF
-,TRBV11-2,CASSLVDYEQYF
TRBD2,TRBV27,CASSPTLAGGYEQYF
TRBD1,TRBV19,CASSPRTGNYGYTF
-,TRBV6-6,CASTLRGDVGHGYTF
-,TRBV27,CASSLTNGRGTEAFF
-,TRBV5-6,CASSLEAGMFQETQYF
TRBD1,TRBV7-3,CASSLTGTGDWYGYTF